This T cell receptor beta chain was captured by sequencing in a study of blood T cell repertoires in COVID-19 (dated by TCRdb to 2018 to 2020). About the investigation overall: Samples covering the acute and convalescent phases of COVID-19 were provided by collaborators in the United States, Italy and Spain. The material from the prospective study consisted of cDNA or gDNA derived from T cells, B-cell-depleted T cells, or PBMCs. Subjects who had been exposed to COVID-19, were actively infected with it, or had recovered from it provided the deeply sampled blood TCRbeta repertoires that made up the dataset. The repertoires were made available in a free public database intended to serve as a resource for research on the immune response to SARS-CoV-2. Samples were obtained from the ongoing ImmuneRACE study (first 160 participants) and from about 1,300 subjects provided by 6 global collaborators. The sample metadata nearly always contained a de-identified subject ID, COVID-19 status, age in years and sex. Where available, HLA class I and class II types were obtained from metadata supplied by the sample provider rather than from assay-based typing.

Another Seattle source contributed samples from volunteer blood donors who had recovered from COVID-19. Each collaborating institution followed its own protocols to collect whole blood in K2EDTA tubes. For TCRbeta analysis, collaborators shipped samples in one of three forms: frozen whole blood, isolated PBMCs, or DNA extracted from either of those sample types. Points the paper makes about the study in general: The quantity of clinical and demographic metadata differed by source and by participant and was supplied without curation.

V lost 1 base and J lost 3 bases, and the count of bases not matched to a germline gene is 6. There are 17 amino acids in the CDR3, from cysteine to phenylalanine inclusive. The entry retains the CDR3 DNA only, 51 bases that are in frame from base 1. Via the germline V gene, CDR1 is MGHRA and CDR2 YSYEKL. In the case of this clone: Its specific antigen is unknown. No base quality information exists; no much larger clone differs at one position.

TCRbeta CDR3 regions were amplified from genomic DNA by means of the immunoSEQ Assay, a bias-controlled multiplex PCR. The paper's data handling went like this. Within the assay, amplification of reference gene primers was used to estimate how many nucleated cells each sample contained. To quantify the absolute abundance of each unique TCRbeta CDR3 rearrangement, sequence reads were collapsed and filtered. For each sample, productive Simpson clonality was calculated as the square root of Simpson's diversity index over productive rearrangements. This immuneACCESS table, as held by TCRdb, lists in-frame sequences with V and J called but not all clones. Of the missing ones, under half trace to an unresolved V gene in checked studies; the others have no known cause. V and J calls and clone size are those listed in that table; D and trimming were worked out from the DNA. Here the sample has 300,000 or so clones; around 89% occur a single time. The ten largest clones capture approximately 7% of the sample.

Sequenced sample: peripheral blood. In this chain, TRBV4-1 is recombined with TRBJ1-5; 10 bases in the junction line up with TRBD1. This TCR was recovered from a woman aged 30 to 39 who had recovered from COVID-19. The nucleotide sequence is TGCGCCAGCAGCCAAGGTAGACAGGGGGCGTTCAATCAGCCCCAGCATTTT. Translated, this is CASSQGRQGAFNQPQHF.